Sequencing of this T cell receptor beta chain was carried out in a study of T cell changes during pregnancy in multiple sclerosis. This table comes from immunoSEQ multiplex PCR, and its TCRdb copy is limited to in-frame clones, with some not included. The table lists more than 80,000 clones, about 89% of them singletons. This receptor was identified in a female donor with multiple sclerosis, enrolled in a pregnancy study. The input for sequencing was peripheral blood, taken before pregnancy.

The CDR3 sequence: CASSPRRQGLQPQHF. In DNA, the CDR3 is TGTGCCAGCAGTCCGCGCCGACAGGGACTTCAGCCCCAGCATTTT. This chain links TRBV27 with TRBJ1-5; 7 bases match TRBD1. The junction had 10 bases not matched to a gene; V was cut back by 5 bases and J by 6 bases. Germline V lookup: CDR1 MNHEY, CDR2 SMNVEV (reference sequence). The CDR3 loop spans 15 amino acids.